This TCR beta chain was sequenced in a study of blood T cell repertoires in COVID-19. Across the whole study: COVID-19 samples, acute and convalescent, were from the United States, Italy and Spain.

As handled by the study authors: Reference gene primer amplification gave nucleated cell count estimates. Libraries were prepared by immunoSEQ multiplex PCR; TCRdb keeps only in-frame clonotypes and omits some of them. The V and J calls and the clone size are those of that table, but D and trimming were determined from the DNA. This sample has some 100,000 clones, with over 80% found just once. The receptor was isolated from a man aged 45 to 65 with active COVID-19. The sequencing sample was made of peripheral blood.

CDR3 DNA: TGTGCCACCAGTGCACTAGCGGGAGCGGCAGATACGCAGTATTTT. Protein: CATSALAGAADTQYF. The rearrangement links TRBV24-1 to TRBJ2-3; TRBD2 matches at 11 bases. This CDR3 is built from 15 residues. J was trimmed by 4 bases and V by 5 bases; bases with no gene match: 4. The germline V gene encodes CDR1 KGHDR and CDR2 SFDVKD.